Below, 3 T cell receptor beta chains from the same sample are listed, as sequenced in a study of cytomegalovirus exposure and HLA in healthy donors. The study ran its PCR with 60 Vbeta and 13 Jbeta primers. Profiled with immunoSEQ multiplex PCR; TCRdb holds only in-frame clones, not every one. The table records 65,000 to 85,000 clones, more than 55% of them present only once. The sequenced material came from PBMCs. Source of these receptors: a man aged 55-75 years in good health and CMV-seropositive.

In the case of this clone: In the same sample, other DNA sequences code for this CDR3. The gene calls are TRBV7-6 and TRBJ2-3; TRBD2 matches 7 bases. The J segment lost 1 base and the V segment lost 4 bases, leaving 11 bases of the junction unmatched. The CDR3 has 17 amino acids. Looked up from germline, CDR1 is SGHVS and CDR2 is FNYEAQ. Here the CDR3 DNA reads TGTGCCAGCAGCTCCGGTGGGGAGCGGGGTCGCACAGATACGCAGTATTTT. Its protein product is CASSSGGERGRTDTQYF.

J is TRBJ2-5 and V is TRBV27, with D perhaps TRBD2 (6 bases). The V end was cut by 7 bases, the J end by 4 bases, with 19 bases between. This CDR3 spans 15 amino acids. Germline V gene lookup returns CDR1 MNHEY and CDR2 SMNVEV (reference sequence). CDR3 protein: CASKEGTGRRETQYF. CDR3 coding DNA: TGTGCCAGCAAGGAGGGGACTGGCCGGAGAGAGACCCAGTACTTC.

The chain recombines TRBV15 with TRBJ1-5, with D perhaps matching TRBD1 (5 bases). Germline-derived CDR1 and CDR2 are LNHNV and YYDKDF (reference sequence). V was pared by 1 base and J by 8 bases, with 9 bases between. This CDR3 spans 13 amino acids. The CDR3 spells CATSRARVEPQHF. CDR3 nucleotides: TGTGCCACCAGCAGAGCCAGGGTGGAGCCCCAGCATTTT.